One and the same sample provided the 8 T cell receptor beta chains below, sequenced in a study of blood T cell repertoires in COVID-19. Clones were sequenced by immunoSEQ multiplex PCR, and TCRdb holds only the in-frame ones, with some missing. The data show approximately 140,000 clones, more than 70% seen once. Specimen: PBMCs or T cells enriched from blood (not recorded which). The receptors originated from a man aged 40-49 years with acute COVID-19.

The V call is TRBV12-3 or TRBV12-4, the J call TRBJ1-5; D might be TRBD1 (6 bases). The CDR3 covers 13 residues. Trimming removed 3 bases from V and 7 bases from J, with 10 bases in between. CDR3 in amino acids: CASSLGAGQPQHF. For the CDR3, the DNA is TGTGCCAGCAGTTTGGGGGCCGGGCAGCCCCAGCATTTT.

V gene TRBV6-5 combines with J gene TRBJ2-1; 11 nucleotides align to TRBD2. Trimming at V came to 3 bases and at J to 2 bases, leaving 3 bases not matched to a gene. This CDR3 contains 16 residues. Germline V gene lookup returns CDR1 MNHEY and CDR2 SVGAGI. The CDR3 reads CASSYTSGGTYNEQFF. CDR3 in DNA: TGTGCCAGCAGTTATACTAGCGGGGGAACCTACAATGAGCAGTTCTTC.

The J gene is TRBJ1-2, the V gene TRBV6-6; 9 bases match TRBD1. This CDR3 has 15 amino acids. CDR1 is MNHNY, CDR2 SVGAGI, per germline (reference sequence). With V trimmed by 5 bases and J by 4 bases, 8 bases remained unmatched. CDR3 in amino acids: CASSTLTGGSYGYTF. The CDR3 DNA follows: TGTGCCAGCAGTACCTTGACAGGGGGAAGCTATGGCTACACCTTC.

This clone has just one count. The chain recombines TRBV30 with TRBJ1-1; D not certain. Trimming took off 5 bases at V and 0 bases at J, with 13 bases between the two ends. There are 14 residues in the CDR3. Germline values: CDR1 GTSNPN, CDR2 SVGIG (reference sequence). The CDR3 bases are TGTGCCTGGGGGCGACCCGGGGTGAACACTGAAGCTTTCTTT. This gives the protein CAWGRPGVNTEAFF.

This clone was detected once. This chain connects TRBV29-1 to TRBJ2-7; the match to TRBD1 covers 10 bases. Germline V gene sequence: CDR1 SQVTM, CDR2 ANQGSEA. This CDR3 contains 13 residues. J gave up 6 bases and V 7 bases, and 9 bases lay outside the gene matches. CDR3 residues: CSAEAGTGVEQYF. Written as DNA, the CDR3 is TGCAGCGCCGAGGCCGGGACAGGGGTCGAGCAGTACTTC.

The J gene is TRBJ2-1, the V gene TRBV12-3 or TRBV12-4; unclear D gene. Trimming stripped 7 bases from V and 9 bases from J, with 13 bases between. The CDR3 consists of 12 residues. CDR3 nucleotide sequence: TGTGCCAGCACCCATCCAGGTGGTGAGCAGTTCTTC. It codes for CASTHPGGEQFF.

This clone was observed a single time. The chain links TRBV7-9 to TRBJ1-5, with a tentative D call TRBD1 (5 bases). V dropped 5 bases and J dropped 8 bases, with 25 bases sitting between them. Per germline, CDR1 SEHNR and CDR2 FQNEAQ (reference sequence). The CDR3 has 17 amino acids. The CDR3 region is CASSQINNGGFMEPQHF. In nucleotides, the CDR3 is TGTGCCAGCAGCCAAATCAATAACGGGGGATTCATGGAGCCCCAGCATTTT.

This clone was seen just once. The CDR3 DNA reads TGTGCCAGCAGCTTACTAGCGGGGGTAACCGGGGAGCTGTTTTTT. This encodes CASSLLAGVTGELFF. The rearrangement links TRBV7-2 to TRBJ2-2; TRBD2 aligns across 10 bases. V was clipped by 2 bases and J by 5 bases; unmatched bases: 2. This CDR3 has 15 residues. The germline gives CDR1 SGHTA, CDR2 FQGNSA.